This T cell receptor (beta chain) is drawn from a study of CXCR3-negative and CXCR3-positive naive CD8 T cells. Study in general: For each library, about 1.5 +/- 0.3 million TRB reads were obtained, some 130 million in total.

Per the germline V gene, CDR1 is SGHDT and CDR2 is YYEEEE. The CDR3 has 13 amino acids. Measured by frequency, this clonotype is medium-sized. Libraries of TRB cDNA were made by 5' RACE and carried UMIs. TCRdb re-called the 5' RACE reads and shows each CDR3 protein once, DNA omitted. This table holds roughly 3,500 distinct CDR3 sequences. The receptor comes from a human donor in good health. Some clones in this sample may be carry-over from other donors' samples. The sequencing sample was made of naive CXCR3- CD8+ T cells from blood. Subset reported: CD45RO-CCR7+CD27+CD95- naive CD8+ T cells lacking CXCR3 (TNR3-). The chain recombines TRBV5-6 with TRBJ2-7. The CDR3 here is CASSLGRAYEQYF.